This T cell receptor (beta chain) was obtained from a study of T cell changes during pregnancy in multiple sclerosis. Trimming at V came to 5 bases and at J to 1 base, leaving 8 bases not matched to a gene. Germline CDR1 is SGHRS and CDR2 is YFSETQ. CDR3 length: 15 residues. TCRdb's copy holds only in-frame clones and misses some; the assay was immunoSEQ multiplex PCR. The table records around 70,000 clones, about 91% of them present only once. Material: peripheral blood, obtained after pregnancy. This receptor was identified in a female donor with multiple sclerosis, enrolled in a pregnancy study. The chain carries TRBV5-1 and TRBJ1-2; 7 positions agree with TRBD1. CDR3 DNA: TGCGCCAGCAGGCGCGGGACAGATGTTAACTATGGCTACACCTTC. Its translation: CASRRGTDVNYGYTF.